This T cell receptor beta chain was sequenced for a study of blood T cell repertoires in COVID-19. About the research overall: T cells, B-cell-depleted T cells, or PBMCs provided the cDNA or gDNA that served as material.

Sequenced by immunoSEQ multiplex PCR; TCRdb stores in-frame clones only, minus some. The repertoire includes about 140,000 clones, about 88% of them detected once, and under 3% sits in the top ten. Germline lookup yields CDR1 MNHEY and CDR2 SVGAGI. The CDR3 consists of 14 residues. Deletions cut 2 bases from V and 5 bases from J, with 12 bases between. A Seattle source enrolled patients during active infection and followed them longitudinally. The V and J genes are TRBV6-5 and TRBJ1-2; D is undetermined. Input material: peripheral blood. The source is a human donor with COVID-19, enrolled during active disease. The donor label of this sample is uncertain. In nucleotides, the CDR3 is TGTGCCAGCAGTTACAATCGAGCCGGGTATGGCTACACCTTC. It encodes CASSYNRAGYGYTF.